A single sample gave rise to the 9 T cell receptor beta chains below, sequenced in a study of shared T cell receptors in the human thymus. Here immunoSEQ multiplex PCR was the method, and the copy in TCRdb shows in-frame clones only, minus some. The sample holds about 730,000 clones, 75% to 90% seen once. In addition, the sample was reused for a study of human thymus T cells.

The sequencing sample was made of thymocytes. The receptors here all came from a girl under three years old with a congenital heart defect.

This chain uses TRBV25-1 with TRBJ2-5; possibly TRBD2 for D (5 bases). Germline CDR1 and CDR2: MGHDK and SYGVNS. This CDR3 has 17 residues. Trimming stripped 0 bases from V and 1 base from J, with 15 bases between. The CDR3 DNA reads as TGTGCCAGCAGTGAATACCCCCGGGGAAAGGGCCAAGAGACCCAGTACTTC. Translating it yields CASSEYPRGKGQETQYF.

The gene calls are TRBV4-1 and TRBJ2-1; 11 nucleotides agree with TRBD2. J gave up 2 bases and V 4 bases, and 4 bases lay outside the gene matches. The germline CDR1 and CDR2 sequences are MGHRA and YSYEKL. This CDR3 region has 16 residues. Here the CDR3 reads CASSRSGGAPYNEQFF. CDR3 bases: TGCGCCAGCAGCCGTAGCGGGGGGGCCCCCTACAATGAGCAGTTCTTC.

The chain links TRBV5-4 to TRBJ1-1, with 7 bases matching TRBD1. Trimming at V came to 7 bases and at J to 3 bases, leaving 9 bases not matched to a gene. The germline V gene has CDR1 SGHNT and CDR2 YYREEE (reference sequence). The CDR3 has 14 amino acids. DNA of the CDR3: TGTGCCAGCTCGACAGGGACCCCACACACTGAAGCTTTCTTT. It encodes CASSTGTPHTEAFF.

The rearrangement joins TRBV18 to TRBJ2-2, with a weak D call TRBD2 (6 bases). The V and J ends lost 3 bases and 6 bases respectively, with 26 bases between them. The CDR3 spans 19 residues. The germline gives CDR1 KGHSH, CDR2 LQKENI. The DNA of the CDR3 is TGTGCCAGCTCACCTGGAGGGGAGTGCGGAGGGGCAGGTTCCGGGGAGCTGTTTTTT. Encoded protein: CASSPGGECGGAGSGELFF.

This rearrangement joins TRBV19 to TRBJ1-2; 10 positions match TRBD1. Per the germline V gene, CDR1 is LNHDA and CDR2 is SQIVND (reference sequence). The ends lost 5 bases at V and 4 bases at J; junction bases unmatched: 13. There are 17 residues in the CDR3. The CDR3 region has the DNA TGTGCCAGTAGTTGCCTAGGGACAGGGGATGAGGGCTATGGCTACACCTTC. Protein product: CASSCLGTGDEGYGYTF.

The genes are TRBV13 and TRBJ1-2; maybe TRBD1 (6 bases). Looked up from germline, CDR1 is PRHDT and CDR2 is FYEKMQ (reference sequence). V was clipped by 1 base and J by 0 bases, with 9 bases between them. The CDR3 is 15 residues long. The CDR3 region is CASSLDRDSNYGYTF. The CDR3, as DNA: TGTGCCAGCAGCTTAGACAGGGATTCTAACTATGGCTACACCTTC.

V gene TRBV9 combines with J gene TRBJ1-1, with 7 bases aligning to TRBD1. Germline CDR1 and CDR2: SGDLS and YYNGEE. V was clipped by 0 bases and J by 3 bases; unmatched bases: 8. The CDR3 is made up of 16 amino acids. DNA of the CDR3: TGTGCCAGCAGCGTAGCAAGGGGGCGGGAAGACACTGAAGCTTTCTTT. This translates into CASSVARGREDTEAFF.

A few counts support this clone. This chain uses TRBV6-5 with TRBJ1-4, with 7 bases identical to TRBD1. After removal of 2 bases from V and 4 bases from J, the junction contained 7 bases not matched to a gene. The CDR3 is 16 residues long. Germline loops: CDR1 MNHEY, CDR2 SVGAGI. CDR3: CASSYTGTEVNEKLFF. CDR3 DNA: TGTGCCAGCAGTTACACGGGGACAGAGGTTAATGAAAAACTGTTTTTT.

This clone was seen a single time. V gene TRBV6-6 combines with J gene TRBJ1-5, with D possibly matching TRBD1 (6 bases). Germline values: CDR1 MNHNY, CDR2 SVGAGI (reference sequence). Between the trimmed V and J ends, which lost 2 bases and 0 bases, there was a span of 8 bases. The CDR3 loop spans 15 amino acids. CDR3 sequence (DNA): TGTGCCAGCAGTTACACAGGGTATAGCAATCAGCCCCAGCATTTT. Translation gives CASSYTGYSNQPQHF.